The clone carrying this T cell receptor beta chain is termed medium-sized. The sample is drawn from a study of cytomegalovirus exposure and HLA in healthy donors. The assay was immunoSEQ multiplex PCR, and TCRdb's table has in-frame clones only and misses some. The sample has tens of thousands of clones, more than 90% seen once. This receptor was obtained from a man between 18 and 29 years old in good health and CMV-seronegative. The sequenced sample consisted of PBMCs.

The CDR3 DNA sequence: TGTGCCAGCAGGACCCTAGCGATCTCCTACAATGAGCAGTTCTTC. It codes for CASRTLAISYNEQFF. The gene calls are TRBV5-8 and TRBJ2-1; maybe TRBD2 (6 bases). The CDR3 loop spans 15 amino acids. The V gene's germline CDR1 is SGHTS and CDR2 YDEGEE. Between the trimmed V and J ends, which lost 5 bases and 0 bases, there was a span of 12 bases.